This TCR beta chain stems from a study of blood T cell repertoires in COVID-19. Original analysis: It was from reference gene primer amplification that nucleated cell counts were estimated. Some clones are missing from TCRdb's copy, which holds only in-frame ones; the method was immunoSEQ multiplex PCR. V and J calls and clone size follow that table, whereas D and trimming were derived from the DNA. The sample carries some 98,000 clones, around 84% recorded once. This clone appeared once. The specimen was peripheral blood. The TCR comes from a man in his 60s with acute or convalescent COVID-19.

The CDR3 nucleotides read TGTGCCACCAGATTCCAGGACACAGATACGCAGTATTTT. This gives the protein CATRFQDTDTQYF. The chain uses TRBV27 and TRBJ2-3; D gene unclear. Looked up from germline, CDR1 is MNHEY and CDR2 is SMNVEV (reference sequence). The CDR3 spans 13 residues. V was clipped by 10 bases and J by 2 bases, with 13 bases between them.